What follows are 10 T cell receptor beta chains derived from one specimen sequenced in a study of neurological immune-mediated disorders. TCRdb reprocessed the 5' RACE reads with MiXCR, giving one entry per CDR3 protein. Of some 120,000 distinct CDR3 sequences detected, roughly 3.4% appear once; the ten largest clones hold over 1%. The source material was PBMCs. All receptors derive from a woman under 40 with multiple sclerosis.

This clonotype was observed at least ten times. This chain's CDR3 is CASSGLAVGETQYF. The CDR3 DNA sequence: TGCGCCAGTAGCGGACTAGCTGTGGGGGAGACCCAGTACTTC. The chain employs TRBV10-2 and TRBJ2-5; 8 bases are shared with TRBD2. The V gene's germline CDR1 is WSHSY and CDR2 SAAADI. V shed 9 bases and J 5 bases; nucleotides not matched to a gene: 11. CDR3 size: 14 residues.

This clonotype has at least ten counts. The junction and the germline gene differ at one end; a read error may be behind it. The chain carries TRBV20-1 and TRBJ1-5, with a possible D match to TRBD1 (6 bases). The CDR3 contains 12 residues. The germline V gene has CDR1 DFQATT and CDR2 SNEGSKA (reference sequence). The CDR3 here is CSAGEGGQPQHF. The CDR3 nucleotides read TGCAGTGCTGGAGAGGGGGGGCAGCCCCAGCATTTT.

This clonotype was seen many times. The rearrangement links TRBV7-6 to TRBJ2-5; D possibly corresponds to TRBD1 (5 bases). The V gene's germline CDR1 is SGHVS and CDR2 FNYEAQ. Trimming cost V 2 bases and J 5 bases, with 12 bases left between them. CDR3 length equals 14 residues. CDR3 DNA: TGTGCCAGCAGCTTAATCGGACACGGTGAGACCCAGTACTTC. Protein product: CASSLIGHGETQYF.

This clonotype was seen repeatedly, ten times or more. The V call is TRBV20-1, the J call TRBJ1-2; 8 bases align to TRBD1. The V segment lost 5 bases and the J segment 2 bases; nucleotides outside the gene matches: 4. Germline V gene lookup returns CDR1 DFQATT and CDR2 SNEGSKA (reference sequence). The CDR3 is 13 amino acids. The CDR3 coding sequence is TGCAGTGCTTCGACAGGGGCCAACTATGGCTACACCTTC. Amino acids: CSASTGANYGYTF.

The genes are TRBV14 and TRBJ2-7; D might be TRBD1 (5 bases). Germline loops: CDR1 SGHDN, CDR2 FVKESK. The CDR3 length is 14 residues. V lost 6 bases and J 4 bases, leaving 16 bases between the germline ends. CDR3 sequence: CASRRTNQGYEQYF. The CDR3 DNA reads TGTGCCAGCAGGCGAACAAACCAGGGATACGAGCAGTACTTC.

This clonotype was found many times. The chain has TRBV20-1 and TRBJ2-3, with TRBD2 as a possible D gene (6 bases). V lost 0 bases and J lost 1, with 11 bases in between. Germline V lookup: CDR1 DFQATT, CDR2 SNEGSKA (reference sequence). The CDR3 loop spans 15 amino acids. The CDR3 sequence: CSAREASAGTDTQYF. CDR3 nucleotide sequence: TGCAGTGCTAGAGAAGCTAGCGCAGGCACAGATACGCAGTATTTT.

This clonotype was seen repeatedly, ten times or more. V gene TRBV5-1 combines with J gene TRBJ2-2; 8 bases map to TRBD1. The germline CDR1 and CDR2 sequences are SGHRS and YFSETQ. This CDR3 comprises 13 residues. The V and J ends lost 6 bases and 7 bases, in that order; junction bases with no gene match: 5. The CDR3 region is CASNYGQGGELFF. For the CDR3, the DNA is TGCGCCAGCAACTACGGACAGGGCGGGGAGCTGTTTTTT.

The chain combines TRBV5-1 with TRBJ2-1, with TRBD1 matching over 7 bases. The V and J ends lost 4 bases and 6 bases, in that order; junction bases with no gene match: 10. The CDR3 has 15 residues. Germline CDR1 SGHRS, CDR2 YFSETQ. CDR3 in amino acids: CASSPEGASFNEQFF. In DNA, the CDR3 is TGCGCCAGCAGCCCCGAGGGGGCTAGCTTCAATGAGCAGTTCTTC.

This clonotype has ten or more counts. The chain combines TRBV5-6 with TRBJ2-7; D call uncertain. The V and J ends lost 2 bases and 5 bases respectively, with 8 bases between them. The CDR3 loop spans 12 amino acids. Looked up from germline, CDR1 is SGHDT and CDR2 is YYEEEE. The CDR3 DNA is TGTGCCAGCAGCTTAAACCGGAACGAGCAGTACTTC. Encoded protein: CASSLNRNEQYF.

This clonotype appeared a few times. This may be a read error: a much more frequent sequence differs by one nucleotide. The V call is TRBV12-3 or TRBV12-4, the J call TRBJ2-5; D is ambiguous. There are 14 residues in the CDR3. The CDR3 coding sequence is TGTGCCAGCAGTTTAAGTCTCAGCCAAGAGAACCAGTACTTC. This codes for CASSLSLSQENQYF.